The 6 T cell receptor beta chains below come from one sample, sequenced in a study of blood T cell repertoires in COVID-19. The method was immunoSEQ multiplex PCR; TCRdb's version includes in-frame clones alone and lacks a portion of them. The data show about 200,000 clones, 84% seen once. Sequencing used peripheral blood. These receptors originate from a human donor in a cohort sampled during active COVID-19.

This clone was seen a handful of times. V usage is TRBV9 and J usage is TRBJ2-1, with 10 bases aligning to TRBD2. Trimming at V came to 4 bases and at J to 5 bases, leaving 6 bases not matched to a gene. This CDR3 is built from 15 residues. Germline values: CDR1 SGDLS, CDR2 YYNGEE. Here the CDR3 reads CASSPLAGANNEQFF. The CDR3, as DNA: TGTGCCAGCAGCCCCCTAGCGGGGGCGAACAATGAGCAGTTCTTC.

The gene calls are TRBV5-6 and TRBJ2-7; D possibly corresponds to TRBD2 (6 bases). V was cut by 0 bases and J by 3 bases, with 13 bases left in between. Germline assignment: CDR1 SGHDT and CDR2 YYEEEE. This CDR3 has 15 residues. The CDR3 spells CASSLGLVGYYEQYF. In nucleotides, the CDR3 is TGTGCCAGCAGCTTGGGACTAGTGGGCTACTACGAGCAGTACTTC.

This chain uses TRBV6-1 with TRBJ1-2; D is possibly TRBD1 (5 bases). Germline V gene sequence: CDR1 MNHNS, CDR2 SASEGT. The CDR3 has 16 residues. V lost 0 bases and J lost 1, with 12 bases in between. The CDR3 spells CASSEAVQGLNYGYTF. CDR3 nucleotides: TGTGCCAGCAGTGAAGCAGTTCAGGGACTTAACTATGGCTACACCTTC.

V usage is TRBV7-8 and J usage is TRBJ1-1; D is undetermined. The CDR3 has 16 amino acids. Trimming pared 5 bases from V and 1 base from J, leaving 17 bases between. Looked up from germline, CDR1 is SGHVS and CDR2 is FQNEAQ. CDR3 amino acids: CASSPLAGIENTEAFF. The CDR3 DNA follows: TGTGCCAGCAGCCCACTGGCGGGGATAGAGAACACTGAAGCTTTCTTT.

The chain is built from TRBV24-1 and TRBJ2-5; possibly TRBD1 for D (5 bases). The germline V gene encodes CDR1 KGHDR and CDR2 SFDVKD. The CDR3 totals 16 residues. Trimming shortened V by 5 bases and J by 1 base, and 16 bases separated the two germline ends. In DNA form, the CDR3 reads TGTGCCACCAGTGGTCGGACAACCTGGGGCCAAGAGACCCAGTACTTC. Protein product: CATSGRTTWGQETQYF.

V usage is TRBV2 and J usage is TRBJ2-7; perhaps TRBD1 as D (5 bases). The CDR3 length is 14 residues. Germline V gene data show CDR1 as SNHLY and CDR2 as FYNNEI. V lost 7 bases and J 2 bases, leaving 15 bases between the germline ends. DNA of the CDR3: TGTGCCAGCATCTTTTTCACAGGACCCTACGAGCAGTACGTC. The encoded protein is CASIFFTGPYEQYV.